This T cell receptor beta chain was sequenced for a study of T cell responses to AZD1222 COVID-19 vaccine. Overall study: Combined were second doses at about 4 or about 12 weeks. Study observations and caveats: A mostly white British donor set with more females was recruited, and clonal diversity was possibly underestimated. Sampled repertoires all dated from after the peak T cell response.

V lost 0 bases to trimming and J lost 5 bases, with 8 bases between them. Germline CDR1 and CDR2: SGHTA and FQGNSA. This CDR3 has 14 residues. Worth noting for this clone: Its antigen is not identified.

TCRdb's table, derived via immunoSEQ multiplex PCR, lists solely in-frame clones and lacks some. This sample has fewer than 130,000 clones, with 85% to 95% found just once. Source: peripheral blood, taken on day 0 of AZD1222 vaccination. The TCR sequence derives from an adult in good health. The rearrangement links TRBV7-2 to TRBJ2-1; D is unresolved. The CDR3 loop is CASSLASTHNEQFF. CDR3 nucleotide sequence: TGTGCCAGCAGCTTAGCTAGTACCCACAATGAGCAGTTCTTC.